This T cell receptor beta chain was obtained from a study of blood T cell repertoires in COVID-19. Overall study context: Material from acute and convalescent COVID-19 was sourced from the United States, Italy and Spain.

V trimming: 7 bases; J trimming: 5 bases; junction bases outside the gene matches: 5. The CDR3 sequence is 13 residues long. CDR1 and CDR2 (germline): MNHEY, SVGAGI. Per the authors' pipeline: By means of reference gene primer amplification, nucleated cell counts were estimated. This table comes from immunoSEQ multiplex PCR, and its TCRdb copy is limited to in-frame clones, with some not included. V, J and clone size are taken as reported in that table, and D and trimming were inferred from the DNA itself. Of 130,000 or so clones listed, around 85% are singletons. The sequence was collected from an elderly woman with acute or convalescent COVID-19. The chain combines TRBV6-5 with TRBJ2-7; TRBD2 matches at 10 bases. Sequences were obtained from peripheral blood. CDR3 region: CASKAGGPHEQYF. The DNA for the CDR3 is TGTGCCAGCAAAGCGGGGGGGCCGCACGAGCAGTACTTC.